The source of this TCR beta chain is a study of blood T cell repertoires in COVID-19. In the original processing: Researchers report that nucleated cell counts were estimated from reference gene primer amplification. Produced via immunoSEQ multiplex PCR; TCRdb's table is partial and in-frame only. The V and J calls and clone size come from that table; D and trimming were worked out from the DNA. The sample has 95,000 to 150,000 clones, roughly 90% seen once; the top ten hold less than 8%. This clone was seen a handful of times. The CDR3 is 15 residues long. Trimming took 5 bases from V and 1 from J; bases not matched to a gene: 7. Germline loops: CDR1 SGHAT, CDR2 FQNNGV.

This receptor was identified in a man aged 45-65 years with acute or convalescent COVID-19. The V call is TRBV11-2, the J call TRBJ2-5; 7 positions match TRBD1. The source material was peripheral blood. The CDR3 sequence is CASSLKTGIQETQYF. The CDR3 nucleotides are TGTGCCAGCAGCCTCAAGACAGGGATCCAAGAGACCCAGTACTTC.